Listed below are T cell receptor beta chains from one sample, sequenced in a study of identical twins. Via MiXCR, TCRdb re-called the 5' RACE reads, giving one row per CDR3 protein. Among approximately 230,000 distinct CDR3 sequences listed, 5% to 7% were seen once. These same records also appear under a second study, on T cells expressing NK-cell markers.

The sequenced sample consisted of CD8+ T cells sorted from blood. These receptors were collected from a woman between 18 and 29 years old in good health. CDR3s include the opening cysteine and the closing phenylalanine or tryptophan. Each record gives: D gene, V gene, J gene, clone size, CDR3 protein, CDR3 DNA. D genes are given only for firm matches. Expanded clones are given a class, and other clones once, few, many or no size at all.

-,TRBV7-9,TRBJ2-5,-,CASSSPLEGSETQYF,TGTGCCAGCAGCTCCCCTCTTGAAGGGTCAGAGACCCAGTACTTC
TRBD2,TRBV5-1,TRBJ2-1,many,CASSSEILADNEQFF,TGCGCCAGCAGCTCAGAGATACTAGCGGACAATGAGCAGTTCTTC
-,TRBV2,TRBJ1-1,-,CASSESRGTEAFF,TGTGCCAGCAGTGAGTCCCGGGGCACTGAAGCTTTCTTT
-,TRBV27,TRBJ2-3,few,CASSLGARGNADTQYF,TGTGCCAGCAGTTTGGGCGCCAGGGGCAATGCAGATACGCAGTATTTT
-,TRBV25-1,TRBJ1-5,few,CATSGTRFLNQPQHF,TGTGCCACCAGCGGGACCCGGTTTCTCAATCAGCCCCAGCATTTT
-,TRBV6-5,TRBJ2-5,few,CASSYRTQGQETQYF,TGTGCCAGCAGTTACCGCACGCAGGGCCAAGAGACCCAGTACTTC
-,TRBV14,TRBJ2-7,few,CASSQVGRASVAYEQYF,TGTGCCAGCAGCCAAGTTGGTCGGGCTAGCGTCGCCTACGAGCAGTACTTC
TRBD2,TRBV19,TRBJ2-1,few,CASSRNGGAYNEQFF,TGTGCCAGTTCCCGGAACGGGGGGGCCTACAATGAGCAGTTCTTC
TRBD2,TRBV12-3/TRBV12-4,TRBJ2-3,-,CASSWGGGAMDTQYF,TGTGCCAGCAGTTGGGGGGGAGGGGCGATGGATACGCAGTATTTT
-,TRBV12-5,TRBJ2-7,many,CASGLTGVPYEQYF,TGTGCTAGTGGTCTGACCGGGGTCCCCTACGAGCAGTACTTC
-,TRBV6-1,TRBJ2-1,-,CASLPRRYSYNEQFF,TGTGCCAGCTTACCACGACGGTACTCCTACAATGAGCAGTTCTTC
-,TRBV20-1,TRBJ2-7,few,CSAPGRPYEQYF,TGCAGTGCTCCGGGACGCCCATACGAGCAGTACTTC
TRBD1,TRBV10-3,TRBJ1-2,few,CAIREFIDRGYGYTF,TGTGCCATCAGGGAATTCATCGACAGGGGATATGGCTACACCTTC